What follows are 17 T cell receptor beta chains derived from one specimen sequenced in a study of blood T cell repertoires in COVID-19. Method: immunoSEQ multiplex PCR; TCRdb's copy keeps in-frame clones and lacks some. Of roughly 180,000 clones listed, roughly four fifths are singletons. Material for sequencing was PBMCs or T cells enriched from blood (not recorded which). These receptors were taken from a man in his fifties or sixties who had recovered from COVID-19.

The chain recombines TRBV5-4 with TRBJ1-1; D ambiguous. Trimming took 4 bases from V and 4 from J, leaving 14 bases between them. The germline CDR1 and CDR2 sequences are SGHNT and YYREEE (reference sequence). The CDR3 extends over 14 amino acids. CDR3 in DNA: TGTGCCAGCAGCCTACCGGTCCCGAGCACTGAAGCTTTCTTT. Residues: CASSLPVPSTEAFF.

This clone was detected once. The chain links TRBV20-1 to TRBJ2-1, with D perhaps matching TRBD1 (7 bases). With 3 bases removed from V and 3 bases from J, the gap between germline ends came to 18 bases. The CDR3 is made up of 16 amino acids. Germline V gives CDR1 DFQATT, CDR2 SNEGSKA (reference sequence). The CDR3: CSASLEGADNYNEQFF. The CDR3 region has the DNA TGCAGTGCTAGTTTGGAGGGGGCTGATAACTACAATGAGCAGTTCTTC.

This chain uses TRBV13 with TRBJ1-1, with D possibly TRBD1 on 5 matching bases. The CDR3 is made up of 14 amino acids. Trimming removed 0 bases from V and 5 bases from J, with 10 bases in between. In germline, CDR1 is PRHDT, CDR2 FYEKMQ (reference sequence). CDR3 sequence reads: CASSLGEGWTEAFF. In DNA form, the CDR3 reads TGTGCCAGCAGCTTAGGGGAGGGGTGGACTGAAGCTTTCTTT.

The genes are TRBV7-3 and TRBJ2-1, with 13 bases identical to TRBD2. CDR1 is SGHTA, CDR2 FQGTGA, per germline. Losses at the gene ends were 5 bases for V and 9 bases for J; bases not matched to a gene: 10. The CDR3 loop spans 16 amino acids. CDR3: CASSPTSGRPFVEQFF. CDR3 DNA: TGTGCCAGCAGCCCGACTAGCGGGAGGCCATTCGTTGAGCAGTTCTTC.

The chain combines TRBV2 with TRBJ2-7; 10 bases agree with TRBD2. V lost 8 bases to trimming and J lost 5 bases; unmatched junction nucleotides: 6. The CDR3 runs 13 residues. Germline V lookup: CDR1 SNHLY, CDR2 FYNNEI. CDR3 protein: CASGLAGVNEQYF. The CDR3 bases are TGTGCCAGCGGGCTAGCGGGAGTCAACGAGCAGTACTTC.

This chain links TRBV6-5 with TRBJ2-1; TRBD2 might be the D (6 bases). Trimming shortened V by 2 bases and J by 4 bases, and 6 bases separated the two germline ends. Germline values: CDR1 MNHEY, CDR2 SVGAGI. The CDR3 sequence is 13 residues long. In DNA, the CDR3 is TGTGCCAGCAGTTACGGGGGGTACAATGAGCAGTTCTTC. Amino acid sequence: CASSYGGYNEQFF.

This sequence joins TRBV4-1 and TRBJ2-1; TRBD2 agrees at 10 bases. The CDR3 has 15 amino acids. CDR1 MGHRA and CDR2 YSYEKL come from the germline V gene. V shed 5 bases and J 4 bases; nucleotides not matched to a gene: 5. CDR3 nucleotide sequence: TGCGCCAGCAGCGGTCCTAGCGGGAGTTACAATGAGCAGTTCTTC. This encodes CASSGPSGSYNEQFF.

The chain carries TRBV7-6 and TRBJ2-5; D might be TRBD1 (5 bases). Trimming took 7 bases from V and 5 from J, leaving 14 bases between them. The CDR3 consists of 13 residues. Per the germline V gene, CDR1 is SGHVS and CDR2 is FNYEAQ. The CDR3 DNA reads TGTGCCAGCACCGACCAGACAGTTGAGACCCAGTACTTC. Protein sequence: CASTDQTVETQYF.

The rearrangement links TRBV19 to TRBJ2-1, with D perhaps TRBD2 (6 bases). Germline loops: CDR1 LNHDA, CDR2 SQIVND (reference sequence). The CDR3 length is 14 residues. Trimming pared 4 bases from V and 1 base from J, leaving 8 bases between. The CDR3 bases are TGTGCCAGTAGTAAGCGGGCGTCCTACAATGAGCAGTTCTTC. Its translation is CASSKRASYNEQFF.

V gene TRBV6-5 combines with J gene TRBJ2-5, with TRBD1 matching 7 bases. This CDR3 spans 13 amino acids. Germline V gene data show CDR1 as MNHEY and CDR2 as SVGAGI. V was clipped by 6 bases and J by 4 bases; unmatched bases: 5. The CDR3 coding sequence is TGTGCCAGCAGCTGGAACAGGGGAGAGACCCAGTACTTC. It is translated as CASSWNRGETQYF.

The genes are TRBV13 and TRBJ2-5; D unresolved. Trimming took 1 base from V and 2 from J, leaving 8 bases between them. The CDR3 is 14 amino acids. The germline CDR1 and CDR2 sequences are PRHDT and FYEKMQ (reference sequence). Here the CDR3 reads CASSLVGVQETQYF. The CDR3 coding sequence is TGTGCCAGCAGCTTAGTCGGAGTTCAAGAGACCCAGTACTTC.

V and J are TRBV21-1 and TRBJ1-2; no DNA check was done on the table's D call, TRBD1. TRBV21-1 is given as a pseudogene. The CDR3 length is 17 residues. The CDR3, as DNA: TGTGCCAGCAGTTTAGAAGCCGACACCGCGACTAACTATGGCTACACCTTC. It translates to CASSLEADTATNYGYTF.

V gene TRBV28 combines with J gene TRBJ1-1, with 9 nucleotides matching TRBD1. The CDR3 loop spans 15 amino acids. From germline, CDR1 is MDHEN and CDR2 SYDVKM. V gave up 2 bases and J gave up 4 bases; unmatched junction bases: 5. CDR3 residues: CASSLPTGGFTEAFF. CDR3 DNA: TGTGCCAGCAGTTTACCGACAGGGGGTTTCACTGAAGCTTTCTTT.

This chain connects TRBV29-1 to TRBJ1-1; 9 nucleotides line up with TRBD1. The CDR3 runs to 13 residues. The V gene end was trimmed by 7 bases and the J gene end by 5 bases; junction bases not matched to a gene: 8. Germline lookup yields CDR1 SQVTM and CDR2 ANQGSEA. The chain's CDR3 is CSAPGQGETEAFF. CDR3 nucleotides: TGCAGCGCCCCGGGACAGGGAGAAACTGAAGCTTTCTTT.

With regard to this clone: One end of the junction fails to match germline, which may point to a read error. The rearrangement joins TRBV6-4 to TRBJ2-2, with a tentative D call TRBD1 (6 bases). CDR1 is MRHNA and CDR2 is SNTAGT in the germline V gene. This CDR3 has 16 amino acids. Written as DNA, the CDR3 is TGTGCCAGCAGTAACTCCGGGACACTGAACACCGGGGAGCTGTTTTTT. It codes for CASSNSGTLNTGELFF.

Points on this clone: The identical CDR3 is also encoded by other nucleotide sequences in the sample. The chain links TRBV6-5 to TRBJ1-1; 8 bases are a match to TRBD1. The CDR3 spans 14 residues. The V and J ends lost 4 bases and 4 bases, in that order; junction bases with no gene match: 5. Germline lookup yields CDR1 MNHEY and CDR2 SVGAGI. CDR3 DNA: TGTGCCAGCAGTTCTACAGGGGGTGGCACTGAAGCTTTCTTT. This encodes CASSSTGGGTEAFF.

This clone has a handful of counts. The V and J genes are TRBV5-1 and TRBJ1-5; D not resolved. Germline assignment: CDR1 SGHRS and CDR2 YFSETQ. V lost 0 bases and J lost 3, with 10 bases in between. The length of the CDR3 is 15 residues. The CDR3 bases are TGCGCCAGCAGCTTGGCCGGGATCAACAATCAGCCCCAGCATTTT. It specifies CASSLAGINNQPQHF.